This entry lists 14 T cell receptor beta chains sequenced from one sample in a study of blood T cell repertoires in COVID-19 (TCRdb year 2020). To prepare the library, the immunoSEQ multiplex PCR assay was applied. The clones in this table, taken by TCRdb from immuneACCESS, are in-frame only. Not every clone is retained; where verified, under half of the shortfall comes from an unresolved V gene, and the cause of the rest is unknown. For this sample the table gives under 55,000 clones, of which roughly 90% were detected only once. Clones ranked in the top ten supply roughly 2.3% of the sample. Material: peripheral blood. These receptors originate from a human donor in a cohort sampled during active COVID-19.

V and J are TRBV2 and TRBJ2-1, with a tentative D call TRBD2 (6 bases). Germline CDR1 reads SNHLY; CDR2 reads FYNNEI. Trimming cost V 4 bases and J 5 bases, with 18 bases left between them. CDR3 length: 16 residues. CDR3 sequence reads: CASSVGGMGGHNEQFF. The CDR3 coding sequence is TGTGCCAGCAGTGTGGGGGGAATGGGGGGTCACAATGAGCAGTTCTTC. Full variable domain (outside the CDR3, taken from reference TRBV2 and TRBJ2-1): EPEVTQTPSHQVTQMGQEVILRCVPISNHLYFYWYRQILGQKVEFLVSFYNNEISEKSEIFDDQFSVERPDGSNFTLKIRSTKLEDSAMYFCASSVGGMGGHNEQFFGPGTRLTVL.

The genes are TRBV7-8 and TRBJ2-7; no clear D gene. The V end was cut by 4 bases, the J end by 0 bases, with 10 bases between. CDR3 length equals 14 residues. CDR1 is SGHVS, CDR2 FQNEAQ, per germline. The CDR3 nucleotides are TGTGCCAGCAGCTCAGACAAGAGCTCCTACGAGCAGTACTTC. This gives the protein CASSSDKSSYEQYF.

The CDR3 loop is CATSDYRTGSSYEQYF. The CDR3 bases are TGTGCCACCAGTGATTATAGGACAGGGAGCTCCTACGAGCAGTACTTC. This chain links TRBV24-1 with TRBJ2-7; 8 bases map to TRBD1. Germline CDR1 is KGHDR and CDR2 is SFDVKD. J was trimmed by 0 bases and V by 2 bases; bases with no gene match: 5. The length of the CDR3 is 16 residues.

This chain links TRBV7-6 with TRBJ2-1, with a weak D call TRBD1 (5 bases). The CDR3 covers 15 residues. The V end lost 5 bases, the J end lost 0 bases, and 11 bases lay between the germline ends. Germline V gene lookup returns CDR1 SGHVS and CDR2 FNYEAQ. The CDR3 loop is CASSRGRSSYNEQFF. CDR3 DNA: TGTGCCAGCAGCAGGGGCAGGAGCTCCTACAATGAGCAGTTCTTC.

J is TRBJ2-3 and V is TRBV29-1; maybe TRBD1 (6 bases). Looked up from germline, CDR1 is SQVTM and CDR2 is ANQGSEA. Trimming cost V 4 bases and J 0 bases, with 14 bases left between them. The CDR3 is made up of 15 amino acids. The CDR3 is CSVVGAPISTDTQYF. Written as DNA, the CDR3 is TGCAGCGTTGTGGGGGCCCCTATTAGCACAGATACGCAGTATTTT.

This clone has just a few counts. The chain couples TRBV6-5 to TRBJ1-1; D perhaps matches TRBD1 (5 bases). Germline CDR1 is MNHEY and CDR2 is SVGAGI. The CDR3 sequence is 13 residues long. The ends were cut back, 4 bases at V and 1 base at J, with 7 bases in the middle. The DNA for the CDR3 is TGTGCCAGCAGTTCTACAGGGAACACTGAAGCTTTCTTT. Translation: CASSSTGNTEAFF.

The chain joins TRBV28 to TRBJ1-2; 10 bases align to TRBD1. Germline loops: CDR1 MDHEN, CDR2 SYDVKM. With 6 bases clipped from V and 4 bases from J, the junction kept 8 bases outside the gene matches. This CDR3 spans 15 amino acids. This CDR3 is CASSRRDRGGYGYTF. CDR3 bases: TGTGCCAGCAGCCGCCGGGACAGGGGTGGCTATGGCTACACCTTC.

The rearrangement uses TRBV5-5 and TRBJ2-1; 14 bases fit TRBD2. The germline CDR1 and CDR2 sequences are SGHKS and YYEKEE (reference sequence). The CDR3 has 16 residues. V shed 2 bases, J shed 7 bases, and the junction held 5 bases outside the gene matches. The CDR3 sequence: CASSFFRTSGGNEQFF. For the CDR3, the DNA is TGTGCCAGCAGCTTTTTCCGGACTAGCGGGGGGAATGAGCAGTTCTTC.

The sample holds one count of this clone. CDR3 amino acids: CASSQSLAGSYNEQFF. CDR3 DNA sequence: TGCGCCAGCAGCCAGTCACTAGCGGGGTCCTACAATGAGCAGTTCTTC. The chain joins TRBV4-1 to TRBJ2-1; 10 bases line up with TRBD2. CDR3 length: 16 amino acids. V shed 3 bases, J shed 1 base, and the junction held 3 bases outside the gene matches. Germline CDR1 MGHRA, CDR2 YSYEKL.

The chain combines TRBV30 with TRBJ2-7, with TRBD1 identical over 9 bases. The germline V gene has CDR1 GTSNPN and CDR2 SVGIG (reference sequence). Trimming removed 3 bases from V and 2 bases from J; junction bases left unmatched: 5. This CDR3 contains 14 residues. The CDR3 DNA follows: TGTGCCTGGAGAAGGGGACAGGGAACCTACGAGCAGTACTTC. Protein product: CAWRRGQGTYEQYF. The full variable domain, rest sourced from reference TRBV30 and TRBJ2-7, is SQTIHQWPATLVQPVGSPLSLECTVEGTSNPNLYWYRQAAGRGLQLLFYSVGIGQISSEVPQNLSASRPQDRQFILSSKKLLLSDSGFYLCAWRRGQGTYEQYFGPGTRLTVT.

The CDR3 spells CASSQDRLAGAYEQFF. For the CDR3, the DNA is TGCGCCAGCAGCCAAGATCGCCTAGCGGGAGCCTATGAGCAGTTCTTC. V is TRBV4-3 and J is TRBJ2-1; 10 bases align to TRBD2. This CDR3 comprises 16 residues. Germline-derived CDR1 and CDR2 are LGHNA and YSLEER. Trimming at V came to 0 bases and at J to 8 bases, leaving 7 bases not matched to a gene.

The rearrangement joins TRBV6-2 or TRBV6-3 to TRBJ2-7, with TRBD1 matching over 10 bases. With 4 bases clipped from V and 3 bases from J, the junction kept 3 bases outside the gene matches. The germline gives CDR1 MNHEY, CDR2 SVGEGT. The CDR3 has 14 residues. CDR3 sequence: CASSWDRGGYEQYF. The DNA of the CDR3 is TGTGCCAGCAGTTGGGACAGGGGAGGCTACGAGCAGTACTTC.

The V gene is TRBV6-4, the J gene TRBJ2-1, with 10 bases fitting TRBD2. CDR1 is MRHNA and CDR2 is SNTAGT in the germline V gene. The V segment lost 0 bases and the J segment 4 bases; nucleotides outside the gene matches: 0. CDR3 size: 15 residues. The CDR3 reads CASSDSAGGYNEQFF. The CDR3 nucleotides are TGTGCCAGCAGTGACTCAGCGGGGGGGTACAATGAGCAGTTCTTC.

This clone has a single count. The chain carries TRBV11-2 and TRBJ2-5, with 12 bases aligning to TRBD2. Trimming removed 5 bases from V and 4 bases from J; junction bases left unmatched: 5. The CDR3 consists of 15 residues. Germline V gene sequence: CDR1 SGHAT, CDR2 FQNNGV. The CDR3 region is CASSPGLAGPETQYF. CDR3 DNA: TGTGCCAGCAGCCCAGGACTAGCGGGGCCAGAGACCCAGTACTTC.